These 11 T cell receptor beta chains were all obtained from the same sample, sequenced in a study of Graves' ophthalmopathy and Graves' hyperthyroidism. RNA served as the template for amplifying TCR beta CDR3 regions. First-round RT-PCR used HTBI primers; second-round multiplex PCR followed. TCRdb itself ran the multiplex PCR reads through MiXCR, one entry per CDR3 protein. Of about 24,000 distinct CDR3 sequences detected, 45% to 60% appear once; the ten largest clones hold around 6.4%. The specimen was peripheral blood. The receptors originated from an adult woman with stable Graves' hyperthyroidism.

This clonotype was seen repeatedly, ten times or more. The CDR3 loop reads CASSPTPGQGYNEQFF. CDR3 in DNA: TGCGCCAGCAGCCCGACACCGGGACAGGGTTACAATGAGCAGTTCTTC. J is TRBJ2-1 and V is TRBV4-1; 9 nucleotides line up with TRBD1. Germline V gene lookup returns CDR1 MGHRA and CDR2 YSYEKL. Unmatched junction bases numbered 8, after V lost 4 bases and J lost 4 bases. This CDR3 is built from 16 residues.

Within the sample, this clonotype is medium-sized (0.01 to 0.1%). This chain joins TRBV19 and TRBJ2-7, with 9 nucleotides matching TRBD1. This CDR3 comprises 15 residues. V was clipped by 6 bases and J by 4 bases; unmatched bases: 10. Germline V gene lookup returns CDR1 LNHDA and CDR2 SQIVND (reference sequence). The CDR3 loop is CASSDHDRGKYEQYF. Here the CDR3 DNA reads TGTGCCAGTAGCGACCACGACAGGGGGAAATACGAGCAGTACTTC.

V and J are TRBV2 and TRBJ2-7; D may be TRBD2 (5 bases). This CDR3 contains 12 residues. From germline, CDR1 is SNHLY and CDR2 FYNNEI. The ends were cut back, 6 bases at V and 4 bases at J, with 10 bases in the middle. Written as DNA, the CDR3 is TGTGCCAGCAGAGGGAGTCAGTACGAGCAGTACTTC. It encodes CASRGSQYEQYF.

This chain connects TRBV5-1 to TRBJ2-2; D remains unclear. Trimming took 3 bases from V and 9 from J, leaving 6 bases between them. The CDR3 consists of 11 residues. Germline V gene data show CDR1 as SGHRS and CDR2 as YFSETQ. The CDR3 protein is CASSSPRELFF. The CDR3 DNA sequence: TGCGCCAGCAGCTCCCCTCGGGAGCTGTTTTTT.

This chain uses TRBV9 with TRBJ1-3; the D is unclear. CDR3 size: 12 residues. CDR1 and CDR2 from the germline V gene are SGDLS and YYNGEE. V lost 0 bases to trimming and J lost 9 bases, with 7 bases between them. This chain's CDR3 is CASSVGQGTIYF. CDR3 bases: TGTGCCAGCAGCGTAGGTCAAGGCACCATATATTTT.

J is TRBJ2-7 and V is TRBV14; 8 nucleotides agree with TRBD1. CDR1 is SGHDN and CDR2 is FVKESK in the germline V gene. V lost 6 bases and J lost 3; bases outside the gene matches: 7. This CDR3 has 14 residues. The CDR3 is CASRQTGEGYEQYF. In nucleotides, the CDR3 is TGTGCCAGCAGGCAGACAGGGGAAGGCTACGAGCAGTACTTC.

This clonotype is a singleton in its sample. The chain carries TRBV2 and TRBJ1-2; D might be TRBD1 (6 bases). The CDR3 covers 15 residues. The V end was cut by 1 base, the J end by 0 bases, with 9 bases between. Germline V gene data show CDR1 as SNHLY and CDR2 as FYNNEI. CDR3 sequence: CASSEGTASNYGYTF. The DNA for the CDR3 is TGTGCCAGCAGTGAAGGGACAGCTTCTAACTATGGCTACACCTTC.

This clonotype is judged medium-sized. The chain couples TRBV5-1 to TRBJ1-2; 9 positions agree with TRBD1. The V gene end was trimmed by 4 bases and the J gene end by 3 bases; junction bases not matched to a gene: 4. CDR1 is SGHRS, CDR2 YFSETQ, per germline. This CDR3 comprises 14 residues. CDR3: CASSTGQGDYGYTF. CDR3 DNA sequence: TGCGCCAGCAGCACGGGACAGGGAGACTATGGCTACACCTTC.

About this clonotype itself: The DNA is omitted, as the CDR3 cannot be located on it reliably, and the CDR3 follows TCRdb's listing. The chain's CDR3 is CASSFYICSAAPTDTQYF. The chain links TRBV7-9 to TRBJ2-3; the D call in the table, TRBD1, was not verified against the DNA. The CDR3 contains 18 residues when both ends are counted. Germline lookup yields CDR1 SEHNR and CDR2 FQNEAQ (reference sequence).

This clonotype is medium-sized within its sample. V is TRBV2 and J is TRBJ2-7, with no clear D. Trimming removed 2 bases at V and 6 bases at J, with 14 bases between. There are 14 residues in the CDR3. Germline lookup yields CDR1 SNHLY and CDR2 FYNNEI. CDR3 protein: CASSELQTAREQYF. CDR3 coding DNA: TGTGCCAGCAGTGAACTCCAGACCGCTCGCGAGCAGTACTTC.

The rearrangement uses TRBV7-2 and TRBJ2-5; D is unclear. Germline loops: CDR1 SGHTA, CDR2 FQGNSA. V shed 4 bases and J shed 9 bases, with 21 bases lying between them. This CDR3 is built from 15 residues. CDR3 sequence (DNA): TGTGCCAGCAGCTACCAAGCCGGTGGCCGTGAGCCCCAGTACTTC. It translates to CASSYQAGGREPQYF.